Listed below are T cell receptor beta chains from one sample, sequenced in a study of CD8 T cells in Susac syndrome. TCRdb itself ran the immunoSEQ multiplex PCR reads through MiXCR, one entry per CDR3 protein. The data hold tens of thousands of distinct CDR3 sequences, with 95% observed a single time. The source material was CD8+ T cells from PBMCs. The receptors stem from a human donor with Susac syndrome. The CDR3 runs from the conserved cysteine through the conserved F or W. The D gene is left open where the match is weak.

V gene	J gene	D gene	CDR3 DNA	CDR3 protein
TRBV6-5	TRBJ2-2	NA	TGTGCCAGCAGTTACTCGGCTTACACCGGGGAGCTGTTTTTT	CASSYSAYTGELFF
TRBV28	TRBJ2-7	TRBD1	TGTGCCAGCAGTCCTCACCAGGGGGCGTTTTCCTACGAGCAGTACTTC	CASSPHQGAFSYEQYF
TRBV12-3/TRBV12-4	TRBJ1-4	NA	TGTGCCAGCCAGGACGGTGATGAAAAACTGTTTTTT	CASQDGDEKLFF
TRBV14	TRBJ2-7	NA	TGTGCCAGCAGCCATCGCACCTACGAGCAGTACTTC	CASSHRTYEQYF
TRBV7-8	TRBJ2-7	TRBD2	TGTGCCAGCAGCTCGACTAGCGGGAAGGGGTCTACGAGCAGTGACTTC	CASSSTSGKGSTSSDF
TRBV18	TRBJ2-3	NA	TGTGCCAGCTCACCAGAAGGAGGTGGGCCAGATACGCAGTATTTT	CASSPEGGGPDTQYF
TRBV29-1	TRBJ1-2	TRBD1	TGCAGCGCCCTAGGACAGGGAGACTATGGCTACACCTTC	CSALGQGDYGYTF
TRBV13	TRBJ1-2	NA	TGTGCCAGCAGCTCGACTGATGGCTACACCTTC	CASSSTDGYTF
TRBV2	TRBJ2-7	NA	TGTGCCAGCAGTGACGGCGGAGCCCTGGACGAGCAGTACTTC	CASSDGGALDEQYF
TRBV7-7	TRBJ2-1	NA	TGTGCTAGCAGCTTAGGTACCGGGCCGACGTACAATGAGCAGTTCTTC	CASSLGTGPTYNEQFF
TRBV5-4	TRBJ2-7	TRBD1	TGTGCCAGCAGCCTCAAAACCGGGACAGACATCGAGCAGTACTTC	CASSLKTGTDIEQYF
TRBV15	TRBJ1-1	NA	TGTGCCACCAGCAGAGATCAGTCCGGCGCTGAAGCTTTCTTT	CATSRDQSGAEAFF
TRBV7-9	TRBJ2-3	NA	TGTGCCAGCAGCTTAGCTGTGTGGGCAGATACGCAGTATTTT	CASSLAVWADTQYF
TRBV19	TRBJ2-6	TRBD1	TGTGCCAGTAGTTACCGGGACAGGAGCTTCTCTGGGGCCAACGTCCTGACTTTC	CASSYRDRSFSGANVLTF
TRBV6-5	TRBJ1-1	NA	TGTGCCAGCAGTTACAAAAGGGGGGGGATCACTGAAGCTTTCTTT	CASSYKRGGITEAFF
TRBV14	TRBJ2-1	NA	TGTGCCAGCAGCCAAGATAGGGCTGAGCGGTTCTTC	CASSQDRAERFF
TRBV7-8	TRBJ2-7	NA	TGTGCCAGCAGCGGGACCTTCGAGCAGTACTTC	CASSGTFEQYF